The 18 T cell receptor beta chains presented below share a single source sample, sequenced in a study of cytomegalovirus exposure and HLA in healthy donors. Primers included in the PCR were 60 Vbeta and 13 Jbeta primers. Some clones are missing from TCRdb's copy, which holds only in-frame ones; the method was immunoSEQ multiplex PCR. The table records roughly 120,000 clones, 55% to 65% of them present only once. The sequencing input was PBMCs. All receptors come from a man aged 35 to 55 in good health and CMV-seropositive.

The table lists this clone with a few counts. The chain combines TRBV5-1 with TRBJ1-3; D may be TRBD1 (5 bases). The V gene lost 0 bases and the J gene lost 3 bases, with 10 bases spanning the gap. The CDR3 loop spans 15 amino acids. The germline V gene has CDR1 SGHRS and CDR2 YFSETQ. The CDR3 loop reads CASSLESGFGNTIYF. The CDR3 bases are TGCGCCAGCAGCTTGGAATCAGGGTTTGGAAACACCATATATTTT.

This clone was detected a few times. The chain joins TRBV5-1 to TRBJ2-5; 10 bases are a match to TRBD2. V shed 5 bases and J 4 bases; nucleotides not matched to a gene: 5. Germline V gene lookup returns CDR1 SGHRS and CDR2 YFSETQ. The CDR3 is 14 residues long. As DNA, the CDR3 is TGCGCCAGCAGTGAGCGGGGGGGCCCAGAGACCCAGTACTTC. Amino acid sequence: CASSERGGPETQYF.

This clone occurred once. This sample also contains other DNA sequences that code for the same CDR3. The CDR3 nucleotides read TGTGCCAGCAGCCAAGATGGGAGAACAGGGCTTCTGGCAACTAATGAAAAACTGTTTTTT. It translates to CASSQDGRTGLLATNEKLFF. This chain joins TRBV4-2 and TRBJ1-4; weak D call: TRBD1 (6 bases). Per the germline V gene, CDR1 is LGHNA and CDR2 is YNFKEQ. V shed 0 bases and J shed 0 bases, with 20 bases lying between them. There are 20 residues in the CDR3.

CDR3 residues: CASSFVGTSGGINEQFF. The CDR3 nucleotides read TGTGCCAGCAGTTTCGTGGGAACTAGCGGGGGGATCAATGAGCAGTTCTTC. The genes are TRBV27 and TRBJ2-1; 12 positions agree with TRBD2. The CDR3 extends over 17 amino acids. Germline loops: CDR1 MNHEY, CDR2 SMNVEV (reference sequence). Trimming removed 3 bases from V and 6 bases from J; junction bases left unmatched: 9.

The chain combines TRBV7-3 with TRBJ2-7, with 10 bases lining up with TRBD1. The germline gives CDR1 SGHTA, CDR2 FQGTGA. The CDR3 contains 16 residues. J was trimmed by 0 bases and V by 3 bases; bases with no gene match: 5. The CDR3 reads CASSFGTGASSYEQYF. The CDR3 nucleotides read TGTGCCAGCAGCTTCGGGACAGGGGCGAGCTCCTACGAGCAGTACTTC.

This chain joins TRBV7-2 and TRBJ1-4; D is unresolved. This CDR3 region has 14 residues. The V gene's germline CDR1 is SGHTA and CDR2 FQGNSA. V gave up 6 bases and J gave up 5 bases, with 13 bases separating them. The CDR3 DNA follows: TGTGCCAGCAGTCTTTACAGCCAGAATGAAAAACTGTTTTTT. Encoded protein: CASSLYSQNEKLFF.

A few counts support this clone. CDR3 residues: CASSQDLAGGTSEQYF. CDR3 DNA sequence: TGCGCCAGCAGCCAAGATTTAGCGGGAGGCACCTCCGAGCAGTACTTC. The chain employs TRBV4-3 and TRBJ2-7; 10 bases align to TRBD2. Germline V gene lookup returns CDR1 LGHNA and CDR2 YSLEER. CDR3 length: 16 amino acids. J was trimmed by 6 bases and V by 0 bases; bases with no gene match: 8.

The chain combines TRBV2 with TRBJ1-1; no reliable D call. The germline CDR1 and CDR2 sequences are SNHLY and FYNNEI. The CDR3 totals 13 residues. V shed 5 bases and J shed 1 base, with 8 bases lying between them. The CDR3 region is CASSFTENTEAFF. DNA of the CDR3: TGTGCCAGCAGTTTTACAGAGAACACTGAAGCTTTCTTT. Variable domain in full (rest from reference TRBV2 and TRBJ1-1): EPEVTQTPSHQVTQMGQEVILRCVPISNHLYFYWYRQILGQKVEFLVSFYNNEISEKSEIFDDQFSVERPDGSNFTLKIRSTKLEDSAMYFCASSFTENTEAFFGQGTRLTVV.

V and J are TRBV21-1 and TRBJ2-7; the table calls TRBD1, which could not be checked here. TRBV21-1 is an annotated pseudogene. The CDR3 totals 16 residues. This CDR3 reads CASSKWDRAESYEQYF. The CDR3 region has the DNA TGTGCCAGCAGCAAATGGGACAGGGCCGAATCCTACGAGCAGTACTTC.

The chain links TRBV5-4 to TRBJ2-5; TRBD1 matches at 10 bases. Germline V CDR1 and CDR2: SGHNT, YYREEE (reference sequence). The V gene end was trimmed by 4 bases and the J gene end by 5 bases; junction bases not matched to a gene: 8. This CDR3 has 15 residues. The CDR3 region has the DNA TGTGCCAGCAGCCAGCCGGGACAGGGGAGGGAGACCCAGTACTTC. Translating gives CASSQPGQGRETQYF.

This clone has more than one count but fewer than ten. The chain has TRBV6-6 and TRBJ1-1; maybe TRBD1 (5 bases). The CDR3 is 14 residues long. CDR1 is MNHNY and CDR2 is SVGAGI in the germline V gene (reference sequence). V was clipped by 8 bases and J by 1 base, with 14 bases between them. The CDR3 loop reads CASWLREGNTEAFF. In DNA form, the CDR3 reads TGTGCCAGCTGGCTCAGGGAAGGGAACACTGAAGCTTTCTTT.

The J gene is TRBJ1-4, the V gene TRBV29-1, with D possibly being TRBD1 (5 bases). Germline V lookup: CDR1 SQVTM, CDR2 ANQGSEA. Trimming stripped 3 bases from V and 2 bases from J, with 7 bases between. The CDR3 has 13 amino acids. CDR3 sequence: CSVDGGTNEKLFF. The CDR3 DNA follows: TGCAGCGTTGACGGGGGGACTAATGAAAAACTGTTTTTT.

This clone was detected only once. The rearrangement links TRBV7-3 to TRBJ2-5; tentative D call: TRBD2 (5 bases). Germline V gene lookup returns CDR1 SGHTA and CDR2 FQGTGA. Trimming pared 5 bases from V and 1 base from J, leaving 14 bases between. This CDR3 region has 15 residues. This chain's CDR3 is CASSRAPGSQETQYF. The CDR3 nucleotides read TGTGCCAGCAGCCGGGCCCCGGGGAGCCAAGAGACCCAGTACTTC.

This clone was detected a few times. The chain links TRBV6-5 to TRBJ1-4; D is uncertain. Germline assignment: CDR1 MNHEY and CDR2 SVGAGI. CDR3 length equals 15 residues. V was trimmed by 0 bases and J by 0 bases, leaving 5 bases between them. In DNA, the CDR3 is TGTGCCAGCAGTTACTCGTTCGCAACTAATGAAAAACTGTTTTTT. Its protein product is CASSYSFATNEKLFF.

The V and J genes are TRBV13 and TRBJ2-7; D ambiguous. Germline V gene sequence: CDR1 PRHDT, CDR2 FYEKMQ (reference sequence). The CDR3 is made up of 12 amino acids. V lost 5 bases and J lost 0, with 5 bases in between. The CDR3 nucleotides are TGTGCCAGCAGCGAGAGCTCCTACGAGCAGTACTTC. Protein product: CASSESSYEQYF.

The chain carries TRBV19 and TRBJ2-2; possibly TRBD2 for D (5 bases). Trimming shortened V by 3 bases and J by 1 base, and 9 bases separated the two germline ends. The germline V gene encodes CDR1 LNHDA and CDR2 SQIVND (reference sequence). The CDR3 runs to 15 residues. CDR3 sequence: CASSMRAGNTGELFF. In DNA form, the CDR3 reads TGTGCCAGTAGTATGAGGGCAGGGAACACCGGGGAGCTGTTTTTT.

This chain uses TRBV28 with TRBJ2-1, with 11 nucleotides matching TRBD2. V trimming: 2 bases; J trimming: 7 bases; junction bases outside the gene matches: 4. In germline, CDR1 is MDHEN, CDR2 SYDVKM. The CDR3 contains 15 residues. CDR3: CASSLGASGRNEQFF. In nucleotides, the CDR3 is TGTGCCAGCAGTTTAGGGGCTAGCGGGAGGAATGAGCAGTTCTTC.

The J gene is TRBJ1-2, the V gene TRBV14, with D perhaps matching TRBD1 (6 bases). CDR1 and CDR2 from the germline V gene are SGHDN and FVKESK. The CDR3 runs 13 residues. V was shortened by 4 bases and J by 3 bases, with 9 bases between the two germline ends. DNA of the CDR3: TGTGCCAGCAGCCCCAGGACAGACTATGGCTACACCTTC. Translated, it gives CASSPRTDYGYTF.